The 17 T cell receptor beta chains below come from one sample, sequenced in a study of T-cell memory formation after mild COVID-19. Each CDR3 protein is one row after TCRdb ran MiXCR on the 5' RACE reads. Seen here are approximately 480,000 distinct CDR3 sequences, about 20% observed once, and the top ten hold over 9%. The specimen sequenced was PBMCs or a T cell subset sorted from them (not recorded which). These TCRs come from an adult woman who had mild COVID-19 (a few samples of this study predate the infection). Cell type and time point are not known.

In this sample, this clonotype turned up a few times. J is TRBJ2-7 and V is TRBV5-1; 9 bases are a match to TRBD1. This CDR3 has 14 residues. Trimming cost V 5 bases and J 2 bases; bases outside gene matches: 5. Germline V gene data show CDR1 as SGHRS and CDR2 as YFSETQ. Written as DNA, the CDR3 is TGCGCCAGCAGAGGGGGGACAGGGCCCTACGAGCAGTACTTC. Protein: CASRGGTGPYEQYF.

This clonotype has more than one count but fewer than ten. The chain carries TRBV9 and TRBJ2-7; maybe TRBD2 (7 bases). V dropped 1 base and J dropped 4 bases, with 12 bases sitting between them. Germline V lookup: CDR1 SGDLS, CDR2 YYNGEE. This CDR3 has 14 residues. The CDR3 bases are TGTGCCAGCAGCGTATTAGGGGGGGCTTACGAGCAGTACTTC. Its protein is CASSVLGGAYEQYF.

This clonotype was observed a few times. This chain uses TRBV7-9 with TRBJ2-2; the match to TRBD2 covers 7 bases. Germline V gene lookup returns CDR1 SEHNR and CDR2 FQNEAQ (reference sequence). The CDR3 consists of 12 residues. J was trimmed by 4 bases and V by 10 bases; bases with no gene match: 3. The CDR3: CATTGGTGELFF. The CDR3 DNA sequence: TGTGCCACCACGGGGGGCACCGGGGAGCTGTTTTTT. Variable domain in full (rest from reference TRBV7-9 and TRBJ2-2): DTGVSQNPRHKITKRGQNVTFRCDPISEHNRLYWYRQTLGQGPEFLTYFQNEAQLEKSRLLSDRFSAERPKGSFSTLEIQRTEQGDSAMYLCATTGGTGELFFGEGSRLTVL.

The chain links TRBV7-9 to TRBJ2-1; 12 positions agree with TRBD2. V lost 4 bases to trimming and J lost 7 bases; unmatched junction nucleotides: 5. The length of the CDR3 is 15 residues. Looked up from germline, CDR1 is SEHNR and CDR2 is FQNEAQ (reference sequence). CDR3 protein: CASSYLAGGLNEQFF. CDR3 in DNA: TGTGCCAGCAGCTACCTAGCGGGGGGGCTTAATGAGCAGTTCTTC. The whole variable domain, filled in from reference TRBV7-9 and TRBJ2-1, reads DTGVSQNPRHKITKRGQNVTFRCDPISEHNRLYWYRQTLGQGPEFLTYFQNEAQLEKSRLLSDRFSAERPKGSFSTLEIQRTEQGDSAMYLCASSYLAGGLNEQFFGPGTRLTVL.

CDR3 sequence: CSASPGGGGPGYTF. The CDR3 bases are TGCAGTGCTAGCCCCGGGGGAGGGGGACCTGGCTACACCTTC. This sequence joins TRBV20-1 and TRBJ1-2, with D maybe TRBD1 (6 bases). V shed 3 bases and J shed 7 bases, with 18 bases lying between them. The CDR3 length is 14 residues. Germline assignment: CDR1 DFQATT and CDR2 SNEGSKA (reference sequence).

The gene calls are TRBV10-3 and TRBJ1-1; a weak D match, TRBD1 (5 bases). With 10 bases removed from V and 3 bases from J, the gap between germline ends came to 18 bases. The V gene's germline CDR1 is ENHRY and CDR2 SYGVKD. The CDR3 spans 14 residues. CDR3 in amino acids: CASLGGAIDTEAFF. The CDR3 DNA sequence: TGTGCCAGCCTCGGAGGGGCGATTGACACTGAAGCTTTCTTT.

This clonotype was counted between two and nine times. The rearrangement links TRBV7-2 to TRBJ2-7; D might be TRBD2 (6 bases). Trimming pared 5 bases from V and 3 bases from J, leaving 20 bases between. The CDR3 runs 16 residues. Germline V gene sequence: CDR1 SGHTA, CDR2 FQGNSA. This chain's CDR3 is CASSLPSPGARYEQYF. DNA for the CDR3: TGTGCCAGCAGCCTCCCCTCGCCGGGAGCGCGCTACGAGCAGTACTTC. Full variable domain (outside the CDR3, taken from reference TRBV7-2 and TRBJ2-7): GAGVSQSPSNKVTEKGKDVELRCDPISGHTALYWYRQSLGQGLEFLIYFQGNSAPDKSGLPSDRFSAERTGGSVSTLTIQRTQQEDSAVYLCASSLPSPGARYEQYFGPGTRLTVT.

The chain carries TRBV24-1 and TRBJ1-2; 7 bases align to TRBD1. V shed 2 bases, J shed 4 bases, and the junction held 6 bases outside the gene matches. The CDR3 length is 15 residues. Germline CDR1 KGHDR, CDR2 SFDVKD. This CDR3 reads CATSDWSGGSYGYTF. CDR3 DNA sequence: TGTGCCACCAGTGATTGGTCAGGGGGATCCTATGGCTACACCTTC.

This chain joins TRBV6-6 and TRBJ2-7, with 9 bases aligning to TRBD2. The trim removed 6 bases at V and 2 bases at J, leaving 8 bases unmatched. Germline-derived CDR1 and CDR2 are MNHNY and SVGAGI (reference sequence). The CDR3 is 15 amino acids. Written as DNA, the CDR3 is TGTGCCAGCAGGGAATTTAGCGGGAGTCCCTACGAGCAGTACTTC. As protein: CASREFSGSPYEQYF.

The CDR3 reads CASTGASSNQPQHF. The CDR3 DNA is TGTGCCAGCACGGGAGCGTCTAGCAATCAGCCCCAGCATTTT. The V gene is TRBV12-3 or TRBV12-4, the J gene TRBJ1-5; unclear D gene. The germline V and J ends were trimmed by 7 bases and 0 bases, with 10 bases remaining between them. CDR3 length: 14 amino acids.

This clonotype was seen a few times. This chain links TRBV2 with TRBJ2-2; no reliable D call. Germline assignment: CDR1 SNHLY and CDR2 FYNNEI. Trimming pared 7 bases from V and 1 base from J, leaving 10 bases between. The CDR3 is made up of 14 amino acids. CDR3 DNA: TGTGCCAGCAAAGAATGGGGGAACACCGGGGAGCTGTTTTTT. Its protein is CASKEWGNTGELFF. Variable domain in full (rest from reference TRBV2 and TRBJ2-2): EPEVTQTPSHQVTQMGQEVILRCVPISNHLYFYWYRQILGQKVEFLVSFYNNEISEKSEIFDDQFSVERPDGSNFTLKIRSTKLEDSAMYFCASKEWGNTGELFFGEGSRLTVL.

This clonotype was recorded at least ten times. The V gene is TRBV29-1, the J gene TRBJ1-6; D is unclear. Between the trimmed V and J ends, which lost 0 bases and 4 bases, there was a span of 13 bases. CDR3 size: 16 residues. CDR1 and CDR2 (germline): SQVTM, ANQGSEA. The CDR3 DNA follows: TGCAGCGTTGAAGACCCTCAACCGCTTTATAATTCACCCCTCCACTTT. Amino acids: CSVEDPQPLYNSPLHF.

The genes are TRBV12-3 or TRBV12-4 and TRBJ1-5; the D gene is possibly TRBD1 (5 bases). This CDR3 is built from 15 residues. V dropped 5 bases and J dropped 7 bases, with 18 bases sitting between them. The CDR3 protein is CASSVRQLPAQPQHF. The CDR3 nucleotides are TGTGCCAGCAGTGTTAGACAGCTACCTGCCCAGCCCCAGCATTTT.

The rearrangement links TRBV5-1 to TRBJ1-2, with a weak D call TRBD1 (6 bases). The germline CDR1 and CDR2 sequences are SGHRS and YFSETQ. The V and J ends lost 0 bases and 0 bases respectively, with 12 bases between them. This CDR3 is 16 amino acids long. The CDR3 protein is CASSLDRVPTNYGYTF. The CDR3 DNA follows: TGCGCCAGCAGCTTGGACAGGGTCCCTACTAACTATGGCTACACCTTC.

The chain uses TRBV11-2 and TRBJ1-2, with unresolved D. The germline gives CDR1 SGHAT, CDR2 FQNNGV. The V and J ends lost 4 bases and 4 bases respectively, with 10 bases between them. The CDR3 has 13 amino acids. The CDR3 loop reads CASSSAKGYGYTF. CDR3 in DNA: TGTGCCAGCAGCTCCGCCAAGGGCTATGGCTACACCTTC.

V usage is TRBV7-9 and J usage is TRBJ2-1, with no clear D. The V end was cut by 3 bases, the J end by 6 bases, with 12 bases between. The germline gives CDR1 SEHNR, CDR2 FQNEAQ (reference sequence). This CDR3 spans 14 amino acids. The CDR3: CASSFGVAGNEQFF. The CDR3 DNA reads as TGTGCCAGCAGCTTTGGGGTAGCCGGCAATGAGCAGTTCTTC. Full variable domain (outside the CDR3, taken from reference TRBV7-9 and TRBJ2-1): DTGVSQNPRHKITKRGQNVTFRCDPISEHNRLYWYRQTLGQGPEFLTYFQNEAQLEKSRLLSDRFSAERPKGSFSTLEIQRTEQGDSAMYLCASSFGVAGNEQFFGPGTRLTVL.

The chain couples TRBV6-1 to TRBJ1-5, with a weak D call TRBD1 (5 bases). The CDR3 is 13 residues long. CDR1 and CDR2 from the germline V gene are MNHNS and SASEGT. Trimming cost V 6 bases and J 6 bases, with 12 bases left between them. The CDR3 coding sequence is TGTGCCAGCAGCCGGACAAACATTCAGCCCCAGCATTTT. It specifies CASSRTNIQPQHF.